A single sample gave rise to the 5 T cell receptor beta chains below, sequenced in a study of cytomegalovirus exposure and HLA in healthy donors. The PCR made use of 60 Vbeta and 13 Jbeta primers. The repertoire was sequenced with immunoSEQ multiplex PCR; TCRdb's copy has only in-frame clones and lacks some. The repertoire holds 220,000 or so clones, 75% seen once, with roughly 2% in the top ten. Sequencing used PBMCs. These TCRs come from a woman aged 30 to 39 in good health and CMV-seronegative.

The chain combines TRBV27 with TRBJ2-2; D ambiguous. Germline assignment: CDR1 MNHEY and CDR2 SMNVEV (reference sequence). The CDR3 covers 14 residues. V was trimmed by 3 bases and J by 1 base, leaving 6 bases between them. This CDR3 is CASSFSGNTGELFF. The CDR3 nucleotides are TGTGCCAGCAGTTTTTCCGGGAACACCGGGGAGCTGTTTTTT.

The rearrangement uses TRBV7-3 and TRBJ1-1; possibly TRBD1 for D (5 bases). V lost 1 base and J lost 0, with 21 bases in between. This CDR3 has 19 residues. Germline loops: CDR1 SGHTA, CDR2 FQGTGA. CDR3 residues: CASSLITRWQGIMNTEAFF. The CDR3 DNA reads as TGTGCCAGCAGCTTAATTACTCGGTGGCAGGGAATAATGAACACTGAAGCTTTCTTT.

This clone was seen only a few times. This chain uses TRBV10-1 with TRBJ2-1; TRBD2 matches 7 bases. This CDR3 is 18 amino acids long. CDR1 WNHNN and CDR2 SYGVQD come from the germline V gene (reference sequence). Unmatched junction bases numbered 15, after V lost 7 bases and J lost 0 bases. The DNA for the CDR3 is TGCGCCAGCAATGGCCGGCCGAGCGGGGTAAGCTCCTACAATGAGCAGTTCTTC. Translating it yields CASNGRPSGVSSYNEQFF.

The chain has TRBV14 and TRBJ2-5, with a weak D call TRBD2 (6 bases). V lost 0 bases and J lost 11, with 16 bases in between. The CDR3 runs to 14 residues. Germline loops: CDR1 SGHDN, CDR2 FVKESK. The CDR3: CASSQELGGGGQYF. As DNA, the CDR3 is TGTGCCAGCAGCCAAGAGCTTGGGGGAGGAGGGCAGTACTTC.

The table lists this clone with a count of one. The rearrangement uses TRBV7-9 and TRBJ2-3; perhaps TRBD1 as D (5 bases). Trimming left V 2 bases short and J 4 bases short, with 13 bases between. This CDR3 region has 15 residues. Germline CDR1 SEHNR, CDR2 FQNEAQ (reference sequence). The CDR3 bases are TGTGCCAGCAGCTTATTCGTAGGGGTTGCAGATACGCAGTATTTT. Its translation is CASSLFVGVADTQYF.